The next 5 T cell receptor beta chains were all read from a single sample in a study of blood T cell repertoires in COVID-19 (dated by TCRdb to 2020 to 2022). The library was produced with the immunoSEQ multiplex PCR assay. This is the immuneACCESS table as TCRdb keeps it, with only in-frame sequences that have V and J called. A part of the clones is gone; compared with another copy, unresolved V genes explain less than half, and the rest is unexplained. The sample table contains some 260,000 clones; only one count was recorded for 70% to 90% of them. The ten largest clones add up to around 2.2% of the sample. Sequenced: peripheral blood. These receptors were collected from a woman aged 40 to 50 who had recovered from COVID-19.

The chain is built from TRBV27 and TRBJ1-1; TRBD1 is a possible D gene (5 bases). Trimming removed 4 bases at V and 5 bases at J, with 11 bases between. From germline, CDR1 is MNHEY and CDR2 SMNVEV (reference sequence). The CDR3 contains 13 residues. The CDR3 region is CASSYGGGTEAFF. The CDR3 nucleotides are TGTGCCAGCAGTTACGGGGGGGGGACTGAAGCTTTCTTT.

This chain joins TRBV11-2 and TRBJ1-1, with D perhaps TRBD1 (6 bases). The CDR3 has 16 amino acids. The germline V gene encodes CDR1 SGHAT and CDR2 FQNNGV. The V end was cut by 5 bases, the J end by 3 bases, with 19 bases between. The CDR3 spells CASSGTRGTLDTEAFF. Here the CDR3 DNA reads TGTGCCAGCAGCGGAACCCGAGGGACACTTGACACTGAAGCTTTCTTT.

The CDR3 protein is CASSPTGQLEAFF. The DNA of the CDR3 is TGTGCCAGCAGCCCCACGGGACAGCTTGAAGCTTTCTTT. V usage is TRBV6-2 or TRBV6-3 and J usage is TRBJ1-1, with 7 bases matching TRBD1. J lost 7 bases, V lost 6 bases, and 8 bases had no gene match. The germline V gene encodes CDR1 MNHEY and CDR2 SVGEGT. The CDR3 has 13 amino acids.

This rearrangement joins TRBV11-2 to TRBJ1-3; possibly TRBD1 for D (6 bases). This CDR3 region has 15 residues. V lost 5 bases and J 0 bases, leaving 11 bases between the germline ends. Germline V lookup: CDR1 SGHAT, CDR2 FQNNGV. CDR3 region: CASSQGQTSGNTIYF. CDR3 sequence (DNA): TGTGCCAGCAGCCAAGGACAGACCTCTGGAAACACCATATATTTT.

The V call is TRBV19, the J call TRBJ2-7, with TRBD2 matching 8 bases. CDR3 length equals 15 residues. Germline trimming cut 1 base from V and 3 bases from J; bases unmatched to any gene: 5. In germline, CDR1 is LNHDA, CDR2 SQIVND (reference sequence). In nucleotides, the CDR3 is TGTGCCAGTAGTATAGCCTCCGGGACTAGCTACGAGCAGTACTTC. It specifies CASSIASGTSYEQYF.